This entry describes one TCR beta chain. The target antigen is unknown. PCR employed 60 Vbeta and 13 Jbeta primers. Sequencing was performed with immunoSEQ multiplex PCR; in TCRdb, only in-frame clones are kept and a portion is missing. Among some 200,000 clones listed, roughly 8.7% were seen once. This sample was taken from a study of cytomegalovirus exposure and HLA in healthy donors. The V and J ends lost 3 bases and 8 bases respectively, with 20 bases between them. Germline V gives CDR1 KGHSH, CDR2 LQKENI. This CDR3 comprises 16 residues. Study results and limitations: Presence/absence analyses assumed roughly uniform sequencing depth across donors.

Material for sequencing was PBMCs. The rearrangement links TRBV18 to TRBJ2-1; weak D call: TRBD2 (6 bases). This TCR derives from a woman in her 30s in good health and CMV-seropositive. The CDR3 here is CASSPESPGLLDEQFF. In nucleotides, the CDR3 is TGTGCCAGCTCACCTGAGAGCCCGGGACTTTTAGATGAGCAGTTCTTC.